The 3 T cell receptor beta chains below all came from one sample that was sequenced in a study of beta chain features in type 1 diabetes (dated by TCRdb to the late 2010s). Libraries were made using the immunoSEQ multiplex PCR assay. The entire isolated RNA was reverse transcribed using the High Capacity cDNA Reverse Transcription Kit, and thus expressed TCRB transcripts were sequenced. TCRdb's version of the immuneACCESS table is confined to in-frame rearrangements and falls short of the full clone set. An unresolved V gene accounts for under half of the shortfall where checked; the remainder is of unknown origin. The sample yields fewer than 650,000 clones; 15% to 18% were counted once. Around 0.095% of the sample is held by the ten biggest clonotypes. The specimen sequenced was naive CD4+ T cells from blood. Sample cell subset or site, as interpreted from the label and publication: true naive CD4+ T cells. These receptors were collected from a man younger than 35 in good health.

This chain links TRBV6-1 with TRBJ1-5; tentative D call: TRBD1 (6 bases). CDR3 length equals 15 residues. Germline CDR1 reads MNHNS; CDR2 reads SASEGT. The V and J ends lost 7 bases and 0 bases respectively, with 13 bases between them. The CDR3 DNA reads TGTGCCAGCACCATCCAAGGGGGTAGCAATCAGCCCCAGCATTTT. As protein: CASTIQGGSNQPQHF.

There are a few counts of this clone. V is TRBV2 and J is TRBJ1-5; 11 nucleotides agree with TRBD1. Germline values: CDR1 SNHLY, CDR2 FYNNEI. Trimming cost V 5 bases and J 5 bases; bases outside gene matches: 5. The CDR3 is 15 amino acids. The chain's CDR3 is CASSSDRGRYQPQHF. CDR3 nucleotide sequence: TGTGCCAGCAGTTCGGACAGGGGGCGGTATCAGCCCCAGCATTTT.

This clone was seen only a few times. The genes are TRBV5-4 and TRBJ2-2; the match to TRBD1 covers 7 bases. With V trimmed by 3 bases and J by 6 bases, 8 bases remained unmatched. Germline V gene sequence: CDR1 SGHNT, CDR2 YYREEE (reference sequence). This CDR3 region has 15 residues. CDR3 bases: TGTGCCAGCAGCTCACAGGGGTTAATATCCGGGGAGCTGTTTTTT. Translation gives CASSSQGLISGELFF.